This T cell receptor (beta chain) was documented in a study of blood T cell repertoires in COVID-19. Study details: COVID-19 samples collected from the United States, Italy and Spain covered acute and convalescent phases. T cells, B-cell-depleted T cells, or PBMCs provided the cDNA or gDNA that served as material.

About this clone: This CDR3 is also generated by other DNA sequences in the sample.

Authors' processing steps: Reference gene primer amplification in the assay estimated nucleated cell counts. This table comes from immunoSEQ multiplex PCR, and its TCRdb copy is limited to in-frame clones, with some not included. D and trimming come from the DNA, and the V and J calls and clone size come from that table. The profile shows under 150,000 clones, approximately 81% of them singletons. Trimming took off 0 bases at V and 5 bases at J, with 10 bases between the two ends. Germline V gives CDR1 MNHEY, CDR2 SMNVEV (reference sequence). CDR3 length equals 14 residues. V and J are TRBV27 and TRBJ1-2; D possibly corresponds to TRBD1 (6 bases). The sample consisted of peripheral blood. This clonotype was sampled from a man between 50 and 59 years old with acute or convalescent COVID-19. CDR3 protein: CASSLSGQGYGYTF. The CDR3 bases are TGTGCCAGCAGTTTATCGGGCCAGGGGTATGGCTACACCTTC.